This T cell receptor beta chain was retrieved from a study of T cells in Graves' hyperthyroidism and ophthalmopathy. The V gene lost 6 bases and the J gene lost 0 bases, with 15 bases spanning the gap. Per the germline V gene, CDR1 is MNHEY and CDR2 is SMNVEV (reference sequence). The CDR3 has 17 amino acids. Authors of the study amplified TCR beta CDR3 regions from RNA transcripts. The study used the HTBI primer set for a first-round RT-PCR of the TCR CDR3. From the multiplex PCR reads, TCRdb called clonotypes with MiXCR, one entry per CDR3 protein. The sample has roughly 240,000 distinct CDR3 sequences; about a sixth are singletons. This clonotype has a count of ten or more.

Sequenced sample: blood. This clonotype was obtained from a woman aged 18-29 years with Graves' ophthalmopathy. This chain links TRBV27 with TRBJ1-6; D not resolved. CDR3 in DNA: TGTGCCAGCAGCCTCGACCAAGCCTCCTCCTATAATTCACCCCTCCACTTT. Its translation: CASSLDQASSYNSPLHF.